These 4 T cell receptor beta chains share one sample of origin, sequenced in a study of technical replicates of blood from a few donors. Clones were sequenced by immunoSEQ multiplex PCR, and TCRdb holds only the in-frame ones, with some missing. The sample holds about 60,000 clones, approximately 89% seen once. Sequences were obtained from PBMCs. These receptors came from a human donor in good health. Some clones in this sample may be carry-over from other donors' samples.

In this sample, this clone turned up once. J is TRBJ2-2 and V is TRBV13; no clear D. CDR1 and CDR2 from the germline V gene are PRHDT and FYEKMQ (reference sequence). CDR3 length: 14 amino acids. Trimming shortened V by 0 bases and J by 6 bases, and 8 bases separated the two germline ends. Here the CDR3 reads CASSLGARAGELFF. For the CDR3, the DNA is TGTGCCAGCAGCTTAGGCGCCCGGGCCGGGGAGCTGTTTTTT. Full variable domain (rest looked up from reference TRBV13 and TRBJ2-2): AAGVIQSPRHLIKEKRETATLKCYPIPRHDTVYWYQQGPGQDPQFLISFYEKMQSDKGSIPDRFSAQQFSDYHSELNMSSLELGDSALYFCASSLGARAGELFFGEGSRLTVL.

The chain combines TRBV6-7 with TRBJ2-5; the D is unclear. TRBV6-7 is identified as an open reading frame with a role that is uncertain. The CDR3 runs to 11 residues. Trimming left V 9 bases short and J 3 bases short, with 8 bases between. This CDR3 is CASEQKETQYF. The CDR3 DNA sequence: TGTGCCAGTGAACAAAAAGAGACCCAGTACTTC.

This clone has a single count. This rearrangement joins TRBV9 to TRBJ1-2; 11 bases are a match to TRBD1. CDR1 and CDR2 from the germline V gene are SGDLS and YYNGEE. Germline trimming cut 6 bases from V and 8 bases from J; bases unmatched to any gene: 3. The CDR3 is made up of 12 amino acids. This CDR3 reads CASTGTGGGYTF. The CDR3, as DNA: TGTGCCAGCACCGGGACAGGGGGAGGCTACACCTTC. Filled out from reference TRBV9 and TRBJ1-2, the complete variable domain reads DSGVTQTPKHLITATGQRVTLRCSPRSGDLSVYWYQQSLDQGLQFLIQYYNGEERAKGNILERFSAQQFPDLHSELNLSSLELGDSALYFCASTGTGGGYTFGSGTRLTVV.

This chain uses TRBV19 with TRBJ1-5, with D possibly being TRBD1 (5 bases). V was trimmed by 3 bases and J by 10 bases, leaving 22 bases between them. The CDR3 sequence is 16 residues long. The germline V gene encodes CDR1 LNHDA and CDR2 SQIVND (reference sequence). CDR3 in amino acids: CASSIKEHFGGQPQHF. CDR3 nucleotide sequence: TGTGCCAGTAGTATTAAGGAACACTTCGGTGGACAACCCCAGCATTTT.